These 3 T cell receptor beta chains originate from one sample sequenced in a study of blood T cell repertoires in COVID-19. Using immunoSEQ multiplex PCR, the repertoire was profiled, and TCRdb retains in-frame clones only, with some absent. The sample has 200,000 to 300,000 clones, roughly 86% seen once. The specimen was PBMCs or T cells enriched from blood (not recorded which). These receptors were taken from a woman between 25 and 40 years old with acute COVID-19.

The chain recombines TRBV2 with TRBJ1-2; D perhaps matches TRBD1 (5 bases). The V end lost 4 bases, the J end lost 8 bases, and 17 bases lay between the germline ends. Germline V gene data show CDR1 as SNHLY and CDR2 as FYNNEI. There are 14 residues in the CDR3. CDR3 loop: CASSGNGGSEGYTF. The CDR3 region has the DNA TGTGCCAGCAGTGGAAACGGGGGTTCAGAGGGCTACACCTTC.

The genes are TRBV2 and TRBJ2-7, with D possibly being TRBD1 (7 bases). CDR1 is SNHLY, CDR2 FYNNEI, per germline. This CDR3 is built from 16 residues. V lost 6 bases and J lost 4, with 22 bases in between. DNA of the CDR3: TGTGCCAGCAGAATCGCGCGGGACAGAATACGGTACGAGCAGTACTTC. This gives the protein CASRIARDRIRYEQYF.

The chain couples TRBV11-2 to TRBJ1-2, with D perhaps matching TRBD1 (5 bases). The CDR3 has 15 residues. CDR1 and CDR2 from the germline V gene are SGHAT and FQNNGV. V lost 5 bases and J lost 6, with 19 bases in between. The CDR3 is CASSHLKGPRHGYTF. CDR3 coding DNA: TGTGCCAGCAGCCACTTGAAGGGGCCTCGCCATGGCTACACCTTC.